Below, 28 T cell receptor beta chains from the same sample are listed, as sequenced in a study of radiotherapy plus CTLA-4 blockade in lung cancer. This table comes from immunoSEQ multiplex PCR, and its TCRdb copy is limited to in-frame clones, with some not included. The repertoire holds tens of thousands of clones, with 70% to 90% as singletons. The sample here was peripheral blood, taken from a patient treated with radiotherapy plus ipilimumab. All receptors derive from a human donor with non-small cell lung cancer whose response to radiotherapy plus ipilimumab could not be evaluated.

J is TRBJ1-2 and V is TRBV2; D gene unclear. This CDR3 is built from 12 residues. Trimming shortened V by 5 bases and J by 3 bases, and 7 bases separated the two germline ends. Germline V gene data show CDR1 as SNHLY and CDR2 as FYNNEI. The CDR3 coding sequence is TGTGCCAGCAGTTCAGGCGACTATGGCTACACCTTC. It translates to CASSSGDYGYTF. The whole variable domain, remainder taken from reference TRBV2 and TRBJ1-2, is EPEVTQTPSHQVTQMGQEVILRCVPISNHLYFYWYRQILGQKVEFLVSFYNNEISEKSEIFDDQFSVERPDGSNFTLKIRSTKLEDSAMYFCASSSGDYGYTFGSGTRLTVV.

This clone has a single count. The CDR3 DNA reads as TGTGCCAGTAGTATCGGGGACAGGGTTAATTCACCCCTCCACTTT. Its protein product is CASSIGDRVNSPLHF. This chain joins TRBV19 and TRBJ1-6, with TRBD1 matching over 9 bases. The germline V gene encodes CDR1 LNHDA and CDR2 SQIVND (reference sequence). V trimming: 3 bases; J trimming: 6 bases; junction bases outside the gene matches: 3. The length of the CDR3 is 15 residues.

The CDR3 coding sequence is TGTGCCAGTAGTATAACAGGGGGCTATGGCTACACCTTC. Translation gives CASSITGGYGYTF. The genes are TRBV19 and TRBJ1-2; 8 bases align to TRBD1. CDR1 LNHDA and CDR2 SQIVND come from the germline V gene (reference sequence). V gave up 2 bases and J gave up 4 bases; unmatched junction bases: 0. The CDR3 is 13 amino acids.

Here the CDR3 reads CASSFQTGGSKQYF. The CDR3 region has the DNA TGCGCCAGCAGCTTTCAAACGGGGGGGAGTAAGCAGTACTTC. The chain uses TRBV5-1 and TRBJ2-7; 8 bases agree with TRBD2. This CDR3 comprises 14 residues. V was pared by 2 bases and J by 8 bases, with 9 bases of the junction left unmatched. The V gene's germline CDR1 is SGHRS and CDR2 YFSETQ.

The chain has TRBV29-1 and TRBJ2-5; 7 nucleotides agree with TRBD1. This CDR3 contains 13 residues. V was clipped by 7 bases and J by 4 bases; unmatched bases: 9. Germline V gene data show CDR1 as SQVTM and CDR2 as ANQGSEA. The CDR3 coding sequence is TGCAGCGGCTCACAGGGGTGGCGAGAGACCCAGTACTTC. This gives the protein CSGSQGWRETQYF. The full variable domain, in which reference TRBV29-1 and TRBJ2-5 provide the parts outside the CDR3, is SAVISQKPSRDICQRGTSLTIQCQVDSQVTMMFWYRQQPGQSLTLIATANQGSEATYESGFVIDKFPISRPNLTFSTLTVSNMSPEDSSIYLCSGSQGWRETQYFGPGTRLLVL.

The rearrangement uses TRBV7-9 and TRBJ2-1, with 9 bases identical to TRBD2. CDR1 and CDR2 from the germline V gene are SEHNR and FQNEAQ (reference sequence). The CDR3 covers 15 residues. J gave up 9 bases and V 4 bases, and 10 bases lay outside the gene matches. CDR3 sequence reads: CASSYLAGGPAEQFF. The CDR3 region has the DNA TGTGCCAGCAGCTACCTTGCGGGAGGGCCGGCTGAGCAGTTCTTC.

The CDR3 is CASSQTGTGPQETQYF. Here the CDR3 DNA reads TGCGCCAGCAGCCAAACCGGGACAGGACCCCAAGAGACCCAGTACTTC. V is TRBV5-1 and J is TRBJ2-5, with TRBD1 identical over 8 bases. Germline loops: CDR1 SGHRS, CDR2 YFSETQ. Germline trimming cut 4 bases from V and 1 base from J; bases unmatched to any gene: 9. The CDR3 runs 16 residues. Full variable domain (outside the CDR3, taken from reference TRBV5-1 and TRBJ2-5): KAGVTQTPRYLIKTRGQQVTLSCSPISGHRSVSWYQQTPGQGLQFLFEYFSETQRNKGNFPGRFSGRQFSNSRSEMNVSTLELGDSALYLCASSQTGTGPQETQYFGPGTRLLVL.

The chain uses TRBV28 and TRBJ1-2, with a possible D match to TRBD1 (5 bases). Germline CDR1 and CDR2: MDHEN and SYDVKM. Between the trimmed V and J ends, which lost 2 bases and 3 bases, there was a span of 10 bases. CDR3 size: 14 residues. CDR3 DNA sequence: TGTGCCAGCAGTTTACAGGGAACGTACTATGGCTACACCTTC. Encoded protein: CASSLQGTYYGYTF.

The V and J genes are TRBV11-3 and TRBJ2-1; 10 nucleotides match TRBD2. With V trimmed by 0 bases and J by 3 bases, 2 bases remained unmatched. This CDR3 has 16 residues. Germline CDR1 reads SGHNT; CDR2 reads YENEEA. In nucleotides, the CDR3 is TGTGCCAGCAGCTTAGAGGCTAGCGGGGGCTACAATGAGCAGTTCTTC. It translates to CASSLEASGGYNEQFF. The variable domain in full, completed from reference TRBV11-3 and TRBJ2-1, reads EAGVVQSPRYKIIEKKQPVAFWCNPISGHNTLYWYLQNLGQGPELLIRYENEEAVDDSQLPKDRFSAERLKGVDSTLKIQPAELGDSAVYLCASSLEASGGYNEQFFGPGTRLTVL.

This chain joins TRBV6-5 and TRBJ1-1; D gene ambiguous. Germline V gene lookup returns CDR1 MNHEY and CDR2 SVGAGI. Trimming left V 0 bases short and J 1 base short, with 9 bases between. The CDR3 consists of 15 residues. In nucleotides, the CDR3 is TGTGCCAGCAGTTACTCGTTAACAGAGAACACTGAAGCTTTCTTT. It is translated as CASSYSLTENTEAFF.

The rearrangement joins TRBV5-1 to TRBJ2-7; 7 nucleotides agree with TRBD1. CDR3 length: 14 residues. In germline, CDR1 is SGHRS, CDR2 YFSETQ. With V trimmed by 4 bases and J by 0 bases, 4 bases remained unmatched. The CDR3 sequence: CASSRTGDSYEQYF. In DNA, the CDR3 is TGCGCCAGCAGCCGAACAGGGGACTCCTACGAGCAGTACTTC.

This sequence joins TRBV20-1 and TRBJ1-2, with D unclear. V was trimmed by 5 bases and J by 8 bases, leaving 12 bases between them. This CDR3 comprises 11 residues. Germline loops: CDR1 DFQATT, CDR2 SNEGSKA (reference sequence). The CDR3, as DNA: TGCAGTGCTGCCCTGTCAGGAGGCTACACCTTC. Translated, it gives CSAALSGGYTF.

The rearrangement joins TRBV28 to TRBJ2-1, with 12 bases fitting TRBD2. In germline, CDR1 is MDHEN, CDR2 SYDVKM. CDR3 length equals 16 residues. V gave up 3 bases and J gave up 4 bases; unmatched junction bases: 4. This CDR3 is CASSFLTSGRYNEQFF. The CDR3 region has the DNA TGTGCCAGCAGTTTTTTGACTAGCGGGAGATACAATGAGCAGTTCTTC.

V gene TRBV5-1 combines with J gene TRBJ2-3, with D possibly matching TRBD2 (5 bases). Between the trimmed V and J ends, which lost 4 bases and 5 bases, there was a span of 11 bases. There are 13 residues in the CDR3. Germline V gene data show CDR1 as SGHRS and CDR2 as YFSETQ. The CDR3 DNA reads TGCGCCAGCAGCCAACGGGGTCAAGATACGCAGTATTTT. Protein sequence: CASSQRGQDTQYF.

This chain links TRBV7-8 with TRBJ1-1, with D possibly TRBD1 on 6 matching bases. Between the trimmed V and J ends, which lost 5 bases and 3 bases, there was a span of 10 bases. CDR1 is SGHVS, CDR2 FQNEAQ, per germline. This CDR3 has 13 amino acids. Written as DNA, the CDR3 is TGTGCCAGCAGCGTACAGGGTTACACTGAAGCTTTCTTT. It codes for CASSVQGYTEAFF.

The chain has TRBV18 and TRBJ1-1; TRBD1 matches at 7 bases. In germline, CDR1 is KGHSH, CDR2 LQKENI. V lost 4 bases, J lost 0 bases, and 5 bases stayed unmatched. The CDR3 is 15 amino acids. This CDR3 reads CASSRTGQLNTEAFF. CDR3 nucleotides: TGTGCCAGCTCACGTACGGGACAGCTGAACACTGAAGCTTTCTTT.

The gene calls are TRBV4-2 and TRBJ2-3, with D maybe TRBD1 (5 bases). The germline gives CDR1 LGHNA, CDR2 YNFKEQ. This CDR3 has 13 amino acids. V lost 8 bases and J 10 bases, leaving 19 bases between the germline ends. This chain's CDR3 is CASGAVGPGSQYF. CDR3 bases: TGTGCCAGCGGGGCCGTAGGGCCAGGGTCGCAGTATTTT.

The chain joins TRBV9 to TRBJ2-3; 7 bases align to TRBD2. Germline lookup yields CDR1 SGDLS and CDR2 YYNGEE. This CDR3 region has 16 residues. V gave up 3 bases and J gave up 3 bases; unmatched junction bases: 10. The DNA of the CDR3 is TGTGCCAGCAGCGCCGCGGGAGCGGGTAGGACAGATACGCAGTATTTT. Translating it yields CASSAAGAGRTDTQYF.

The CDR3, as DNA: TGTGCCAGCAGCCAACAGGGATACGAGCAGTACTTC. As protein: CASSQQGYEQYF. This chain connects TRBV14 to TRBJ2-7; maybe TRBD1 (5 bases). Looked up from germline, CDR1 is SGHDN and CDR2 is FVKESK. The CDR3 has 12 amino acids. V lost 2 bases and J lost 4, with 6 bases in between.

The V gene is TRBV6-1, the J gene TRBJ2-5; TRBD2 aligns across 9 bases. Germline-derived CDR1 and CDR2 are MNHNS and SASEGT. Germline trimming cut 1 base from V and 3 bases from J; bases unmatched to any gene: 6. This CDR3 region has 16 residues. The CDR3 protein is CASSEVNAGGKETQYF. In DNA, the CDR3 is TGTGCCAGCAGTGAAGTAAACGCGGGAGGGAAAGAGACCCAGTACTTC.

CDR3 in amino acids: CASRATGGANYGYTF. For the CDR3, the DNA is TGTGCCAGCAGAGCCACAGGGGGAGCTAACTATGGCTACACCTTC. The genes are TRBV28 and TRBJ1-2, with 8 positions matching TRBD1. Germline-derived CDR1 and CDR2 are MDHEN and SYDVKM. This CDR3 is built from 15 residues. V lost 6 bases to trimming and J lost 0 bases; unmatched junction nucleotides: 6.

The chain is built from TRBV19 and TRBJ2-2; a weak D match, TRBD1 (6 bases). This CDR3 has 16 amino acids. Germline lookup yields CDR1 LNHDA and CDR2 SQIVND (reference sequence). V dropped 5 bases and J dropped 2 bases, with 15 bases sitting between them. CDR3 loop: CASSARAGVNTGELFF. The CDR3 DNA is TGTGCCAGTAGTGCTCGGGCAGGGGTTAACACCGGGGAGCTGTTTTTT.

The chain has TRBV25-1 and TRBJ2-7, with 11 bases aligning to TRBD2. The trim removed 5 bases at V and 3 bases at J, leaving 3 bases unmatched. The CDR3 has 14 residues. Per the germline V gene, CDR1 is MGHDK and CDR2 is SYGVNS. The CDR3 reads CASSTGTSGYEQYF. In nucleotides, the CDR3 is TGTGCCAGCAGTACCGGGACTAGCGGCTACGAGCAGTACTTC.

The CDR3 DNA sequence: TGTGCCAGCTCACTCACCAGGGATGGCTACACCTTC. Translating gives CASSLTRDGYTF. The genes are TRBV18 and TRBJ1-2; TRBD1 might be the D (5 bases). Germline CDR1 reads KGHSH; CDR2 reads LQKENI. The germline V and J ends were trimmed by 4 bases and 6 bases, with 9 bases remaining between them. CDR3 length: 12 amino acids.

V gene TRBV15 combines with J gene TRBJ2-3; a possible D gene is TRBD1 (5 bases). The germline V and J ends were trimmed by 4 bases and 4 bases, with 9 bases remaining between them. This CDR3 has 13 residues. Germline V lookup: CDR1 LNHNV, CDR2 YYDKDF (reference sequence). The CDR3 loop reads CATSNLGADTQYF. The CDR3 region has the DNA TGTGCCACCAGCAACTTAGGGGCAGATACGCAGTATTTT.

V gene TRBV5-4 combines with J gene TRBJ2-7; D possibly corresponds to TRBD1 (5 bases). Germline CDR1 is SGHNT and CDR2 is YYREEE (reference sequence). The V and J ends lost 4 bases and 3 bases respectively, with 5 bases between them. The CDR3 extends over 11 amino acids. CDR3 amino acids: CASSQGYEQYF. The DNA for the CDR3 is TGTGCCAGCAGCCAGGGCTACGAGCAGTACTTC.

The J gene is TRBJ1-1, the V gene TRBV6-1, with D uncertain. The CDR3 contains 15 residues. The V end was cut by 6 bases, the J end by 4 bases, with 18 bases between. Germline values: CDR1 MNHNS, CDR2 SASEGT. CDR3 region: CASRYEGWWITEAFF. The CDR3 region has the DNA TGTGCCAGCAGATACGAGGGTTGGTGGATCACTGAAGCTTTCTTT.

The chain uses TRBV6-5 and TRBJ2-7; D perhaps matches TRBD1 (6 bases). CDR3 length equals 14 residues. The germline CDR1 and CDR2 sequences are MNHEY and SVGAGI. V lost 6 bases, J lost 9 bases, and 21 bases lay in between. The CDR3 nucleotides are TGTGCCAGCAGGCCAGGGGTCCAAAGCTTAGTGCAGTACTTC. Protein sequence: CASRPGVQSLVQYF.